The 24 T cell receptor beta chains below were found in one sample sequenced in a study of graft-versus-host responses after intestinal transplantation. These receptors' targets are unknown. Generated by immunoSEQ multiplex PCR, the TCRdb table keeps only in-frame clones and is missing some. This sample has 95,000 to 110,000 clones, with over 85% found just once. Source: unstimulated CD8+ T cells sorted from spleen or lymph node cells, taken before intestinal transplant. These receptor sequences come from a human donor who received an intestinal transplant.

The chain is built from TRBV5-4 and TRBJ1-4; 11 nucleotides align to TRBD1. The germline V gene has CDR1 SGHNT and CDR2 YYREEE (reference sequence). After removal of 0 bases from V and 8 bases from J, the junction contained 6 bases not matched to a gene. The CDR3 contains 16 residues. The CDR3 protein is CASSLGPGQGGEKLFF. DNA of the CDR3: TGTGCCAGCAGCTTGGGGCCGGGACAGGGGGGCGAAAAACTGTTTTTT.

The chain is built from TRBV5-1 and TRBJ2-3; D is uncertain. CDR3 length: 16 amino acids. The ends were cut back, 4 bases at V and 7 bases at J, with 22 bases in the middle. Germline values: CDR1 SGHRS, CDR2 YFSETQ. The CDR3 bases are TGCGCCAGCAGCGCGCTAGAAGGGCAACAAGGACATACGCAGTATTTT. Its protein is CASSALEGQQGHTQYF.

The V gene is TRBV27, the J gene TRBJ1-1, with unresolved D. CDR1 and CDR2 (germline): MNHEY, SMNVEV (reference sequence). The CDR3 contains 14 residues. The V and J ends lost 6 bases and 6 bases respectively, with 17 bases between them. CDR3 in amino acids: CASSPLILGAEAFF. CDR3 sequence (DNA): TGTGCCAGCAGCCCTTTGATTTTGGGTGCTGAAGCTTTCTTT.

The rearrangement uses TRBV9 and TRBJ1-6, with D uncertain. The CDR3 has 16 amino acids. Germline V gene lookup returns CDR1 SGDLS and CDR2 YYNGEE. Trimming pared 0 bases from V and 2 bases from J, leaving 9 bases between. As DNA, the CDR3 is TGTGCCAGCAGCGTAGATGAGACAACCTATAATTCACCCCTCCACTTT. Translated, it gives CASSVDETTYNSPLHF.

The chain has TRBV15 and TRBJ2-3; the D is unclear. V lost 6 bases and J 0 bases, leaving 10 bases between the germline ends. The CDR3 spans 14 residues. Germline V gene lookup returns CDR1 LNHNV and CDR2 YYDKDF (reference sequence). The CDR3 is CATRGPGSTDTQYF. The CDR3 bases are TGTGCCACCAGGGGCCCTGGAAGCACAGATACGCAGTATTTT. Variable domain in full (rest from reference TRBV15 and TRBJ2-3): DAMVIQNPRYQVTQFGKPVTLSCSQTLNHNVMYWYQQKSSQAPKLLFHYYDKDFNNEADTPDNFQSRRPNTSFCFLDIRSPGLGDTAMYLCATRGPGSTDTQYFGPGTRLTVL.

The chain couples TRBV27 to TRBJ2-7, with a tentative D call TRBD1 (6 bases). Germline V gene lookup returns CDR1 MNHEY and CDR2 SMNVEV (reference sequence). There are 14 residues in the CDR3. V was cut by 5 bases and J by 5 bases, with 16 bases left in between. In DNA, the CDR3 is TGTGCCAGCAGTCCCGGGACAACCGGGGACGAGCAGTACTTC. It codes for CASSPGTTGDEQYF.

The CDR3 bases are TGTGCCAGCAGTTCGGGTATTTCCGGGGCCAACGTCCTGACTTTC. As protein: CASSSGISGANVLTF. The chain couples TRBV6-5 to TRBJ2-6; D gene unclear. The length of the CDR3 is 15 residues. Trimming shortened V by 4 bases and J by 4 bases, and 11 bases separated the two germline ends. Per germline, CDR1 MNHEY and CDR2 SVGAGI.

The rearrangement joins TRBV7-9 to TRBJ2-7; tentatively, D is TRBD2 (6 bases). The CDR3 is made up of 13 amino acids. V was shortened by 5 bases and J by 3 bases, with 11 bases between the two germline ends. CDR1 and CDR2 from the germline V gene are SEHNR and FQNEAQ (reference sequence). The CDR3 reads CASSPRDFYEQYF. The CDR3 DNA follows: TGTGCCAGCAGCCCCAGGGACTTCTACGAGCAGTACTTC.

The chain has TRBV6-6 and TRBJ1-5; 7 bases align to TRBD1. The CDR3 runs to 14 residues. J gave up 5 bases and V 5 bases, and 6 bases lay outside the gene matches. Germline V gene lookup returns CDR1 MNHNY and CDR2 SVGAGI (reference sequence). CDR3 coding DNA: TGTGCCAGCAGTCCCGACAGGGATGATCAGCCCCAGCATTTT. This translates into CASSPDRDDQPQHF.

The chain couples TRBV9 to TRBJ2-7, with D possibly matching TRBD1 (5 bases). The CDR3 sequence is 15 residues long. Germline CDR1 SGDLS, CDR2 YYNGEE. Trimming took off 3 bases at V and 3 bases at J, with 16 bases between the two ends. DNA of the CDR3: TGTGCCAGCAGCGCCCCATTGACAGTCTACTACGAGCAGTACTTC. This translates into CASSAPLTVYYEQYF.

In nucleotides, the CDR3 is TGTGCCAGCAGTGCCTGGGGTAGCAATCAGCCCCAGCATTTT. It yields the protein CASSAWGSNQPQHF. This chain connects TRBV9 to TRBJ1-5; D not resolved. Germline CDR1 SGDLS, CDR2 YYNGEE. The CDR3 is 14 residues long. The germline V and J ends were trimmed by 5 bases and 0 bases, with 9 bases remaining between them.

V and J are TRBV19 and TRBJ2-1; 8 bases match TRBD2. Germline V gene lookup returns CDR1 LNHDA and CDR2 SQIVND (reference sequence). Trimming removed 6 bases from V and 7 bases from J; junction bases left unmatched: 11. This CDR3 has 15 residues. CDR3 residues: CASSLGGGPVNEQFF. For the CDR3, the DNA is TGTGCCAGTAGCCTCGGGGGGGGGCCGGTTAATGAGCAGTTCTTC.

The rearrangement links TRBV7-8 to TRBJ2-6; perhaps TRBD2 as D (5 bases). This CDR3 comprises 16 residues. Germline lookup yields CDR1 SGHVS and CDR2 FQNEAQ. Trimming left V 1 base short and J 2 bases short, with 9 bases between. The CDR3 nucleotides read TGTGCCAGCAGCTTAGAACGGGGAACTGGGGCCAACGTCCTGACTTTC. Translation: CASSLERGTGANVLTF.

The chain links TRBV5-4 to TRBJ1-1, with D perhaps matching TRBD1 (5 bases). CDR1 is SGHNT and CDR2 is YYREEE in the germline V gene (reference sequence). CDR3 length: 14 residues. Trimming removed 4 bases at V and 3 bases at J, with 13 bases between. CDR3 bases: TGTGCCAGCAGCATGAAGGGGCCTGACACTGAAGCTTTCTTT. Residues: CASSMKGPDTEAFF.

The V and J genes are TRBV13 and TRBJ2-7; 16 nucleotides align to TRBD2. The V segment lost 6 bases and the J segment 6 bases; nucleotides outside the gene matches: 11. Germline CDR1 reads PRHDT; CDR2 reads FYEKMQ (reference sequence). The CDR3 extends over 17 amino acids. The DNA for the CDR3 is TGTGCCAGCAGTTCAACCCTGGGACTAGCGGGGGGGACCGAGCAGTACTTC. This gives the protein CASSSTLGLAGGTEQYF.

The CDR3 spells CASSLEAGGNEQFF. For the CDR3, the DNA is TGTGCCAGCAGCTTAGAGGCGGGGGGGAATGAGCAGTTCTTC. The chain couples TRBV13 to TRBJ2-1; 9 positions agree with TRBD2. V lost 1 base, J lost 7 bases, and 2 bases stayed unmatched. This CDR3 has 14 residues. Germline loops: CDR1 PRHDT, CDR2 FYEKMQ (reference sequence).

V usage is TRBV7-2 and J usage is TRBJ2-1; 8 bases align to TRBD2. This CDR3 spans 14 amino acids. J gave up 6 bases and V 2 bases, and 3 bases lay outside the gene matches. Germline CDR1 reads SGHTA; CDR2 reads FQGNSA. The CDR3 DNA reads TGTGCCAGCAGCTTACTCGGGGGGGTCAATGAGCAGTTCTTC. Amino acids: CASSLLGGVNEQFF.

The V call is TRBV6-1, the J call TRBJ2-7; TRBD1 might be the D (6 bases). The CDR3 loop spans 13 amino acids. Per the germline V gene, CDR1 is MNHNS and CDR2 is SASEGT. V was shortened by 8 bases and J by 0 bases, with 11 bases between the two germline ends. The CDR3 sequence is CASQGGGSYEQYF. DNA of the CDR3: TGTGCCAGCCAAGGGGGTGGCTCCTACGAGCAGTACTTC.

CDR3 region: CASSQGDRLMNTEAFF. The CDR3 DNA reads as TGCGCCAGCAGCCAGGGGGACAGGCTCATGAACACTGAAGCTTTCTTT. This rearrangement joins TRBV4-1 to TRBJ1-1, with 8 nucleotides matching TRBD1. The length of the CDR3 is 16 residues. CDR1 is MGHRA, CDR2 YSYEKL, per germline. Losses at the gene ends were 3 bases for V and 0 bases for J; bases not matched to a gene: 6.

This chain joins TRBV13 and TRBJ2-3; 13 nucleotides match TRBD2. Trimming at V came to 5 bases and at J to 5 bases, leaving 13 bases not matched to a gene. The germline V gene encodes CDR1 PRHDT and CDR2 FYEKMQ (reference sequence). This CDR3 spans 18 amino acids. The CDR3 loop is CASSHLLAGGPNGDTQYF. The CDR3 nucleotides read TGTGCCAGCAGCCACCTACTAGCGGGGGGGCCTAATGGAGATACGCAGTATTTT.

This chain links TRBV14 with TRBJ2-5; no reliable D call. The CDR3 extends over 13 amino acids. V was shortened by 2 bases and J by 4 bases, with 8 bases between the two germline ends. Per the germline V gene, CDR1 is SGHDN and CDR2 is FVKESK. CDR3 bases: TGTGCCAGCAGCCAAAACCCGATAGAGACCCAGTACTTC. It is translated as CASSQNPIETQYF. Based on the CDR3 plus reference TRBV14 and TRBJ2-5, the full variable domain is EAGVTQFPSHSVIEKGQTVTLRCDPISGHDNLYWYRRVMGKEIKFLLHFVKESKQDESGMPNNRFLAERTGGTYSTLKVQPAELEDSGVYFCASSQNPIETQYFGPGTRLLVL.

The V gene is TRBV4-1, the J gene TRBJ2-1; the match to TRBD2 covers 8 bases. Germline CDR1 is MGHRA and CDR2 is YSYEKL. The CDR3 has 16 residues. V lost 2 bases to trimming and J lost 6 bases; unmatched junction nucleotides: 9. The CDR3 nucleotides read TGCGCCAGCAGCCAACCCCTCGGGGGGGTAATCAATGAGCAGTTCTTC. This encodes CASSQPLGGVINEQFF.

The rearrangement uses TRBV4-1 and TRBJ1-6, with a tentative D call TRBD1 (6 bases). CDR3 length equals 17 residues. Trimming shortened V by 3 bases and J by 0 bases, and 12 bases separated the two germline ends. Germline CDR1 reads MGHRA; CDR2 reads YSYEKL. The CDR3 loop is CASSQADRSSYNSPLHF. For the CDR3, the DNA is TGCGCCAGCAGCCAGGCGGACAGAAGCTCCTATAATTCACCCCTCCACTTT.

CDR3 in amino acids: CASSQDPGIGGYTF. The DNA of the CDR3 is TGCGCCAGCAGCCAAGACCCGGGGATAGGGGGCTACACCTTC. The rearrangement links TRBV4-1 to TRBJ1-2, with no clear D. The length of the CDR3 is 14 residues. The V gene lost 0 bases and the J gene lost 8 bases, with 13 bases spanning the gap. Germline CDR1 MGHRA, CDR2 YSYEKL.